This T cell receptor (beta chain) is drawn from a study of T cells in Graves' hyperthyroidism and ophthalmopathy (dated by TCRdb to about 2019). About the full investigation: Peripheral blood samples were taken at initial diagnosis, before any treatment was given. In six Graves' hyperthyroidism patients, the study also compared T-cell repertoires from thyroid tissue with T-cell repertoires from blood. A discovery cohort of roughly 96 patients, 43 with Graves' ophthalmopathy and 57 with stable Graves' hyperthyroidism, was used to find distinguishing TCR V-J signatures. The paper reports TCR Vbeta CDR3 sequencing of 130 to 150 peripheral blood samples: some 41 ophthalmopathy, under 80 hyperthyroidism and approximately 17 progressor patients. The approximately 90 discovery patients were divided at random into training and test sets in a 7:3 ratio. Prospective prediction of ophthalmopathy was tested in an independent validation cohort consisting of 18 hyperthyroidism patients and approximately 16 patients who later progressed to ophthalmopathy. After blood sampling, hyperthyroidism patients were treated with methimazole at a starting dose of 30 mg daily, and ophthalmopathy patients were treated with high-dose intravenous methylprednisolone. Results the study describes overall, beyond this receptor: In validation, the model predicted progression to ophthalmopathy with roughly 66% sensitivity and less than 80% specificity, a median of about 6 months before onset. Blood samples also contained most of the expanded thyroid clonotypes (frequency above 0.001), which suggests that blood repertoires may reflect thyroid immune responses. A model built on a 13 V-J signature distinguished ophthalmopathy from stable hyperthyroidism, reaching 85% to 90% sensitivity and under 84% specificity in cross-validation and 80%/75% in testing. No statistical method was used to fix the sample size in advance, and group allocation was not hidden from the investigators.

The table lists this clonotype with many counts. Its antigen is not yet known. No base quality values were provided; no much bigger clone lies one nucleotide off. Ophthalmopathy patients had moderately to severely active disease, with a Clinical Activity Score of 3 or more, a NOSPECS grade of 4 or more, and a disease duration of less than 3 months. Exclusion was applied to patients with uncontrolled infections, other autoimmune diseases, pregnancy or lactation. Diagnoses were based on clinical symptoms, serum thyroxine and TRAb, thyroid ultrasound and orbital computed tomography. PBMCs were isolated from more than 8 ml of fresh peripheral blood by Ficoll-Paque density gradient centrifugation. Trizol reagent was used to extract total RNA, and RNA quality was then checked on an Agilent 2100 Bioanalyzer. CDR1 and CDR2 are read off the germline V gene as ENHRY and SYGVKD. The junction shows trimming of 0 bases on V and 3 bases on J, plus 6 bases between the germline ends. The CDR3 has 13 amino acids, counting the end cysteine and phenylalanine. Only the CDR3 DNA is retained, 39 bases long and in frame from the first base.

TCR beta CDR3 regions were amplified from RNA transcripts. For the first round of RT-PCR on the TCR CDR3, the HTBI primer set was used together with the Qiagen OneStep RT-PCR kit. The libraries were constructed in a second round of multiplex PCR and then size-selected and purified. The libraries were sequenced on an Illumina HiSeq2000 using paired-end 100 bp reads. Turning to the authors' computational methods: Raw data were processed with SOAPnuke, discarding reads with adapters, uncalled bases, mean Phred below 15, or no exact constant-primer or identifier match. High-quality paired reads were merged using COPE v1.2.5, and each unique nucleotide sequence was defined as a clonotype. MiTCR v1.1 was used to align clonotypes to the IMGT TRBV, TRBD and TRBJ reference segments. Analysis was restricted to V-J combinations with a frequency above 0.0001, which covered over 98% of repertoires. The TCS score was defined as the ratio of F50 (clonal expansion) to E x V (chaos), calculated using BLOSUM62-based TCRdist between CDR3 peptides within each V-J. Welch's t-statistics and random forest reduced 514 V-J features to roughly 13, which were used in a naive Bayes classifier (R e1071). The public sequencing data were trimmed at Q25 with fastp and processed into clonotypes with MiXCR by TCRdb, which kept only in-frame beta chains. CDR3 protein duplicates are merged, each entry listing the most common genes and DNA. For this entry, the V and J calls and clone size follow TCRdb and not the study's own pipeline. Recorded for this sample are hundreds of thousands of distinct CDR3 sequences; under 25% of them occurred a single time. The biggest ten clones account for 30% to 40% of the sample.

Recombination linked TRBV10-3 to TRBJ2-7, with no confidently assigned D gene. Sequenced input: blood. The TCR originated in a man aged 30-40 years with Graves' ophthalmopathy. DNA sequence: TGTGCCATCAGTGAGTCGGTAAACTACGAGCAGTACTTC. Its amino acids are CAISESVNYEQYF.